This TCR beta chain appears in the sequencing data of a study of shared clonotypes between healthy human individuals. Background on the study: Samples came from a couple of female and a few male donors aged 18 to 49.

The method was immunoSEQ multiplex PCR; TCRdb's version includes in-frame clones alone and lacks a portion of them. Counted here are about 730,000 clones, 55% to 80% occurring once; the ten biggest clones make up under 2%. All the donors were Caucasian adults who lived in Nashville, Tennessee. General study results and limits: The sampled material consisted only of blood, and tissue repertoires are likely to differ. Non-shared clonotypes had lower generation probabilities than those shared by all four donors.

The CDR3 covers 17 residues. CDR1 and CDR2 from the germline V gene are MDHEN and SYDVKM. With V trimmed by 5 bases and J by 4 bases, 8 bases remained unmatched. This clone was observed a handful of times. What it binds is unknown. The clonotype was recovered from a woman younger than 45 in good health. This sequence joins TRBV28 and TRBJ2-2, with 12 bases identical to TRBD2. The specimen was memory CD4+ T cells sorted from blood. Subset of the sample: CD45RA-negative fraction. The chain's CDR3 is CASSPRPGLAGTGELFF. Here the CDR3 DNA reads TGTGCCAGCAGTCCAAGACCGGGACTAGCGGGCACCGGGGAGCTGTTTTTT.